This T cell receptor (beta chain) is from a study of identical twins. Study results and limitations: Compared with unrelated sharing, twin-shared out-of-frame alpha sequences had more low-probability sequences. Invariant T cells like MAIT and iNKT could partly confound the zero-insertion analyses.

Trimming shortened V by 4 bases and J by 6 bases, and 11 bases separated the two germline ends. CDR1 is SGHNT, CDR2 YYREEE, per germline (reference sequence). There are 13 residues in the CDR3. A universal primer binding site was introduced by template switching. The final cDNA contained unique molecular identifiers. TCRdb used MiXCR to reprocess the 5' RACE reads, holding one entry per CDR3 protein. The data hold 250,000 to 350,000 distinct CDR3 sequences, with nearly 9.5% observed a single time. Concerning this clonotype itself: What it binds is unknown.

The same sample was also used in a study of yellow fever vaccine responses in identical twins. That work states: Twins reportedly mounted vaccine T cell responses that seemed partly convergent, partly personalized.

The receptor was isolated from a woman younger than 35 in good health. This sequence joins TRBV5-4 and TRBJ2-1, with D perhaps being TRBD1 or TRBD2 (5 bases each). Specimen: CD8+ T cells sorted from blood. The CDR3 protein is CASSRRGSNEQFF. The CDR3 nucleotides are TGTGCCAGCAGCCGTCGGGGCTCCAATGAGCAGTTCTTC.